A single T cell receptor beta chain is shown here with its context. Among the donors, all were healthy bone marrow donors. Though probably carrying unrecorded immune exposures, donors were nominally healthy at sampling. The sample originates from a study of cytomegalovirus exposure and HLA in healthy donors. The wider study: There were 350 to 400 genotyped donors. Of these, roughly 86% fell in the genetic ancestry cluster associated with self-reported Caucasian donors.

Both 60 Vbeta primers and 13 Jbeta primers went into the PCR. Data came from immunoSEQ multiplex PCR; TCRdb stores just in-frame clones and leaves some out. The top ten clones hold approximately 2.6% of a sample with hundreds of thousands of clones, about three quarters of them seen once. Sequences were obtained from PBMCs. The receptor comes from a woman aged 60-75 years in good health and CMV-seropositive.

CDR3 bases: TGTGCCAGCACAGCGCTCGGCACAGATACGCAGTATTTT. Its translation is CASTALGTDTQYF. The V call is TRBV27, the J call TRBJ2-3, with unresolved D. The CDR3 extends over 13 amino acids. Germline values: CDR1 MNHEY, CDR2 SMNVEV (reference sequence). Trimming took off 7 bases at V and 1 base at J, with 9 bases between the two ends.